These 19 T cell receptor beta chains were sequenced from one sample in a study of OX40 agonist ivuxolimab in advanced cancers. Method: immunoSEQ multiplex PCR; TCRdb's copy keeps in-frame clones and lacks some. The data show approximately 56,000 clones, around 86% seen once. The sequences come from CD4+ or CD8+ T cells sorted from blood, collected in a trial of the OX40 agonist ivuxolimab. These receptors were obtained from an adult with an advanced solid tumor such as melanoma, head and neck, liver or kidney cancer.

The rearrangement joins TRBV7-9 to TRBJ1-5; 7 positions agree with TRBD1. This CDR3 contains 15 residues. From germline, CDR1 is SEHNR and CDR2 FQNEAQ (reference sequence). Trimming removed 1 base from V and 3 bases from J; junction bases left unmatched: 3. The chain's CDR3 is CASSLVGTVNQPQHF. Written as DNA, the CDR3 is TGTGCCAGCAGCTTAGTAGGGACAGTCAATCAGCCCCAGCATTTT.

The gene calls are TRBV5-1 and TRBJ2-1, with 8 bases that match TRBD1. The CDR3 loop spans 16 amino acids. Germline CDR1 SGHRS, CDR2 YFSETQ. V gave up 4 bases and J gave up 0 bases; unmatched junction bases: 6. CDR3 amino acids: CASSKTGDSSYNEQFF. The CDR3 DNA sequence: TGCGCCAGCAGCAAGACAGGGGATAGCTCCTACAATGAGCAGTTCTTC.

The chain joins TRBV7-2 to TRBJ1-5; tentatively, D is TRBD1 (5 bases). CDR3 length equals 15 residues. The germline V and J ends were trimmed by 5 bases and 0 bases, with 11 bases remaining between them. Per the germline V gene, CDR1 is SGHTA and CDR2 is FQGNSA. This chain's CDR3 is CASSPGGNSNQPQHF. Written as DNA, the CDR3 is TGTGCCAGCAGCCCCGGGGGAAATAGCAATCAGCCCCAGCATTTT.

The chain couples TRBV6-1 to TRBJ1-2, with TRBD1 identical over 10 bases. With 2 bases clipped from V and 12 bases from J, the junction kept 6 bases outside the gene matches. The CDR3 is 13 residues long. The germline CDR1 and CDR2 sequences are MNHNS and SASEGT. This CDR3 reads CASSESRQGANTF. For the CDR3, the DNA is TGTGCCAGCAGTGAATCTCGACAGGGGGCAAACACCTTC.

J is TRBJ1-3 and V is TRBV28, with unresolved D. The germline V gene encodes CDR1 MDHEN and CDR2 SYDVKM. The V end lost 4 bases, the J end lost 7 bases, and 5 bases lay between the germline ends. The CDR3 runs 11 residues. CDR3 coding DNA: TGTGCCAGCAGTTCACATAACACCATATATTTT. Residues: CASSSHNTIYF.

V gene TRBV6-1 combines with J gene TRBJ2-2; weak D call: TRBD2 (5 bases). The V end was cut by 7 bases, the J end by 8 bases, with 8 bases between. The CDR3 covers 11 residues. CDR1 MNHNS and CDR2 SASEGT come from the germline V gene. CDR3 protein: CASTLAGELFF. CDR3 bases: TGTGCCAGCACCTTAGCGGGGGAGCTGTTTTTT.

This clone was seen only once. CDR3 DNA sequence: TGCGCCACGGACGGGCGAGGTGGTGGCTACACCTTC. Translated: CATDGRGGGYTF. The chain recombines TRBV10-2 with TRBJ1-2; D ambiguous. V shed 10 bases and J shed 7 bases, with 16 bases lying between them. Germline values: CDR1 WSHSY, CDR2 SAAADI. The CDR3 runs 12 residues.

The chain is built from TRBV5-8 and TRBJ2-3; weak D call: TRBD2 (5 bases). The germline gives CDR1 SGHTS, CDR2 YDEGEE. Deletions cut 2 bases from V and 1 base from J, with 11 bases between. The CDR3 runs 15 residues. CDR3 loop: CASSLGLYGTDTQYF. Here the CDR3 DNA reads TGTGCCAGCAGCTTAGGACTGTATGGCACAGATACGCAGTATTTT. Based on the CDR3 plus reference TRBV5-8 and TRBJ2-3, the full variable domain is EAGVTQSPTHLIKTRGQQATLRCSPISGHTSVYWYQQALGLGLQFLLWYDEGEERNRGNFPPRFSGRQFPNYSSELNVNALELEDSALYLCASSLGLYGTDTQYFGPGTRLTVL.

The rearrangement joins TRBV9 to TRBJ2-5; TRBD2 matches at 15 bases. With 4 bases clipped from V and 7 bases from J, the junction kept 5 bases outside the gene matches. In germline, CDR1 is SGDLS, CDR2 YYNGEE. This CDR3 has 15 residues. CDR3 residues: CASSSRTSGGVTQYF. Written as DNA, the CDR3 is TGTGCCAGCAGCTCCCGGACTAGCGGGGGGGTGACCCAGTACTTC. Filled out from reference TRBV9 and TRBJ2-5, the complete variable domain reads DSGVTQTPKHLITATGQRVTLRCSPRSGDLSVYWYQQSLDQGLQFLIQYYNGEERAKGNILERFSAQQFPDLHSELNLSSLELGDSALYFCASSSRTSGGVTQYFGPGTRLLVL.

The V call is TRBV30, the J call TRBJ1-5, with a possible D match to TRBD1 (5 bases). In germline, CDR1 is GTSNPN, CDR2 SVGIG (reference sequence). There are 14 residues in the CDR3. V was shortened by 0 bases and J by 7 bases, with 13 bases between the two germline ends. CDR3 DNA sequence: TGTGCCTGGAGTGTACAGCTCGGGGGACAGCCCCAGCATTTT. It translates to CAWSVQLGGQPQHF. The entire variable domain, with the rest obtained from reference TRBV30 and TRBJ1-5, is as follows: SQTIHQWPATLVQPVGSPLSLECTVEGTSNPNLYWYRQAAGRGLQLLFYSVGIGQISSEVPQNLSASRPQDRQFILSSKKLLLSDSGFYLCAWSVQLGGQPQHFGDGTRLSIL.

V is TRBV4-1 and J is TRBJ2-1, with D perhaps TRBD1 or TRBD2 (5 bases each). The V gene lost 1 base and the J gene lost 9 bases, with 25 bases spanning the gap. The CDR3 length is 18 residues. CDR1 and CDR2 (germline): MGHRA, YSYEKL. CDR3 coding DNA: TGCGCCAGCAGCCAAGTGGGGCGGGTGAAGAGTCACTTGGTTGAGCAGTTCTTC. This sequence encodes CASSQVGRVKSHLVEQFF.

CDR3 nucleotides: TGCGCCAGCAGCTTGGCCGAGGGAAGGTATGGCTACACCTTC. Protein product: CASSLAEGRYGYTF. The V call is TRBV5-1, the J call TRBJ1-2, with no clear D. The length of the CDR3 is 14 residues. Germline values: CDR1 SGHRS, CDR2 YFSETQ. The ends were cut back, 0 bases at V and 5 bases at J, with 11 bases in the middle.

This chain links TRBV7-9 with TRBJ1-1, with D uncertain. Germline lookup yields CDR1 SEHNR and CDR2 FQNEAQ (reference sequence). CDR3 length: 17 residues. Deletions cut 1 base from V and 0 bases from J, with 15 bases between. CDR3 region: CASSLVDRSTLNTEAFF. The CDR3 DNA reads TGTGCCAGCAGCTTAGTGGACCGAAGCACGTTGAACACTGAAGCTTTCTTT.

The V and J genes are TRBV7-2 and TRBJ2-3; D ambiguous. The CDR3 covers 14 residues. Per germline, CDR1 SGHTA and CDR2 FQGNSA. V was cut by 11 bases and J by 0 bases, with 15 bases left in between. For the CDR3, the DNA is TGTGCCTCCGGACGAACGGCCAGCACAGATACGCAGTATTTT. Translating it yields CASGRTASTDTQYF.

The chain has TRBV6-1 and TRBJ1-1, with a weak D call TRBD1 (5 bases). The germline V and J ends were trimmed by 2 bases and 8 bases, with 12 bases remaining between them. Looked up from germline, CDR1 is MNHNS and CDR2 is SASEGT. CDR3 length equals 13 residues. CDR3 nucleotides: TGTGCCAGCAGTGAACAGGCAGGGACCGAAGCTTTCTTT. It yields the protein CASSEQAGTEAFF.

The chain recombines TRBV7-2 with TRBJ2-3, with 8 bases that match TRBD2. With 2 bases clipped from V and 3 bases from J, the junction kept 7 bases outside the gene matches. The CDR3 consists of 16 residues. The germline V gene has CDR1 SGHTA and CDR2 FQGNSA. CDR3 amino acids: CASSLNSGSTTDTQYF. CDR3 bases: TGTGCCAGCAGCTTAAACAGCGGGAGTACGACAGATACGCAGTATTTT.

V gene TRBV5-8 combines with J gene TRBJ1-5, with a weak D call TRBD1 (6 bases). This CDR3 has 15 residues. V lost 5 bases to trimming and J lost 6 bases, with 18 bases between them. CDR1 SGHTS and CDR2 YDEGEE come from the germline V gene. The CDR3 nucleotides read TGTGCCAGCAGTTCTGGCGCGACAGGACCTCAGCCCCAGCATTTT. Translated, it gives CASSSGATGPQPQHF.

J is TRBJ1-1 and V is TRBV2; D gene unclear. Per the germline V gene, CDR1 is SNHLY and CDR2 is FYNNEI. The CDR3 contains 14 residues. V lost 2 bases, J lost 1 base, and 8 bases lay in between. The CDR3 sequence is CASSERWQNTEAFF. The DNA of the CDR3 is TGTGCCAGCAGTGAAAGGTGGCAGAACACTGAAGCTTTCTTT.

This CDR3 is CASSRGPGGFSYEQYF. CDR3 DNA sequence: TGCGCCAGCAGCCGGGGGCCCGGGGGATTCTCCTACGAGCAGTACTTC. The chain is built from TRBV5-1 and TRBJ2-7, with D perhaps TRBD1 or TRBD2 (6 bases each). The V end was cut by 4 bases, the J end by 0 bases, with 17 bases between. The length of the CDR3 is 16 residues. Germline-derived CDR1 and CDR2 are SGHRS and YFSETQ.